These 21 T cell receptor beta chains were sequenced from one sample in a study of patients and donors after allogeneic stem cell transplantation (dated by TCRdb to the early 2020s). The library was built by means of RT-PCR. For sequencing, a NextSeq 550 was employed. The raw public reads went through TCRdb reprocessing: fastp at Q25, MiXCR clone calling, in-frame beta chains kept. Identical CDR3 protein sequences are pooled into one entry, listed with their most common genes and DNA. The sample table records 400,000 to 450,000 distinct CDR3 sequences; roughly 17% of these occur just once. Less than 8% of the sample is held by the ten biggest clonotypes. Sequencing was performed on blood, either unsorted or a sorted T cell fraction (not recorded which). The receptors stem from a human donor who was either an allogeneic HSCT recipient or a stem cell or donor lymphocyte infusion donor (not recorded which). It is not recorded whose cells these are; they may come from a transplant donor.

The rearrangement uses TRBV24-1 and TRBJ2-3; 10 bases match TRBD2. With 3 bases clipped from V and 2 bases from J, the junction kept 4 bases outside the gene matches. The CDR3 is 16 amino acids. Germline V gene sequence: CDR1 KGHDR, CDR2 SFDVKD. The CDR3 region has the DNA TGTGCCACCAGTGATGCAGGACTAGCGGTCACAGATACGCAGTATTTT. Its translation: CATSDAGLAVTDTQYF.

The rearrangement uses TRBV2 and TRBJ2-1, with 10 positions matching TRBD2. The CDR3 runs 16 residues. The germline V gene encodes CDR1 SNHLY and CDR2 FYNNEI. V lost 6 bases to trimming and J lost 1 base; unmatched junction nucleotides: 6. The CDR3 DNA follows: TGTGCCAGCAGCGCGGGACTAGCGCCGTCCTACAATGAGCAGTTCTTC. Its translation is CASSAGLAPSYNEQFF.

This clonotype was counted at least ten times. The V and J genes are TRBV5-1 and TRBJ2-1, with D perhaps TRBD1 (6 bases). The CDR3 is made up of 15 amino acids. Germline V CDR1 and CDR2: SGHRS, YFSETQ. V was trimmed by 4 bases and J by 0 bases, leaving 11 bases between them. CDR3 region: CASSPPRGSYNEQFF. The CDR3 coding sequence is TGCGCCAGCAGCCCTCCCAGGGGCTCCTACAATGAGCAGTTCTTC.

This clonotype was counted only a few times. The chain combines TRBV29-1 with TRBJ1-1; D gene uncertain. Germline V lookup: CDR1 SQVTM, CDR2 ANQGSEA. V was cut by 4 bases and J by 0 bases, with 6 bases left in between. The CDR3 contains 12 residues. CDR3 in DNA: TGCAGCGTTGGGGTAATGAACACTGAAGCTTTCTTT. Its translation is CSVGVMNTEAFF.

This CDR3 is CASSLTRLSASTDTQYF. In DNA, the CDR3 is TGTGCCAGCAGCTTGACTCGCCTATCCGCTAGCACAGATACGCAGTATTTT. The J gene is TRBJ2-3, the V gene TRBV7-9; D gene unclear. Trimming left V 3 bases short and J 0 bases short, with 16 bases between. The CDR3 length is 17 residues. Germline loops: CDR1 SEHNR, CDR2 FQNEAQ (reference sequence).

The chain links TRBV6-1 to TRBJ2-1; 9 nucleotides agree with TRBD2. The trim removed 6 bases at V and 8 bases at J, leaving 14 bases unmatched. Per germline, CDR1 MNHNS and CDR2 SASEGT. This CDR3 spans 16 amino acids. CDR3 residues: CASSPRAGGGRYEQFF. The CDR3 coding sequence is TGTGCCAGCAGCCCAAGGGCGGGAGGGGGGAGGTATGAGCAGTTCTTC.

CDR3 in amino acids: CASSKGGGLASYNEQFF. CDR3 nucleotide sequence: TGTGCCAGCAGCAAAGGGGGGGGACTGGCCTCCTACAATGAGCAGTTCTTC. The V gene is TRBV11-2, the J gene TRBJ2-1, with a tentative D call TRBD2 (7 bases). Trimming took off 5 bases at V and 0 bases at J, with 17 bases between the two ends. Per the germline V gene, CDR1 is SGHAT and CDR2 is FQNNGV. CDR3 size: 17 residues.

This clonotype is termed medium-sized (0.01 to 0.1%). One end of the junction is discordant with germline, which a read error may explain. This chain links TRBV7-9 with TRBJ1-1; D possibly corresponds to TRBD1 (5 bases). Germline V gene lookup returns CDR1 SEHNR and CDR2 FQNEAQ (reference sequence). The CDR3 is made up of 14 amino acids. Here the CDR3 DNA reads TGTGCCAGCACCTTAACGGGGGGAGGGACTGAAGCTTTCTTT. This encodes CASTLTGGGTEAFF.

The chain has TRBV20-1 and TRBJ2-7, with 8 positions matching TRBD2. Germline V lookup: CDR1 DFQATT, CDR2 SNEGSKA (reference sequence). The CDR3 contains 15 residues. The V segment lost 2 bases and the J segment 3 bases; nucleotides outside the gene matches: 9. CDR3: CSARSATGGDYEQYF. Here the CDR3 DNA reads TGCAGTGCTAGATCAGCAACCGGGGGGGACTACGAGCAGTACTTC.

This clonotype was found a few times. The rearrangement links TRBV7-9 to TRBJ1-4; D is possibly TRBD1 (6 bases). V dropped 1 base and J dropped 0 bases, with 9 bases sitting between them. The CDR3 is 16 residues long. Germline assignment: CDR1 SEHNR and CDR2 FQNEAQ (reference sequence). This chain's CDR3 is CASSLEDRPTNEKLFF. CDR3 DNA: TGTGCCAGCAGCTTAGAGGACAGACCAACTAATGAAAAACTGTTTTTT.

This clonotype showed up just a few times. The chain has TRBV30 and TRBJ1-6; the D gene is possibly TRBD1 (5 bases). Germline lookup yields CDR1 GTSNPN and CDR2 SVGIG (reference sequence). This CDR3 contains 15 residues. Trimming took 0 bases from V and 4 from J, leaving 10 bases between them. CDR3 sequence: CAWSVRDRYNSPLHF. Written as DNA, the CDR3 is TGTGCCTGGAGTGTACGGGACCGATATAATTCACCCCTCCACTTT.

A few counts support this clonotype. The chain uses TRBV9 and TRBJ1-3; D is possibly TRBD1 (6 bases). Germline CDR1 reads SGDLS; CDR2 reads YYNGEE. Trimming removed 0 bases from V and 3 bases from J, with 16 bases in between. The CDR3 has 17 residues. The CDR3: CASSVATWGALGNTIYF. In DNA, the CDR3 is TGTGCCAGCAGCGTAGCTACGTGGGGGGCGCTTGGAAACACCATATATTTT.

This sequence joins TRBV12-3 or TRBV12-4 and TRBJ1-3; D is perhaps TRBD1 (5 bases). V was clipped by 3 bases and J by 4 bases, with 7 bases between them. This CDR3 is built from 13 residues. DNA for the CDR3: TGTGCCAGCAGTTTGGGGACCGGAAACACCATATATTTT. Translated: CASSLGTGNTIYF.

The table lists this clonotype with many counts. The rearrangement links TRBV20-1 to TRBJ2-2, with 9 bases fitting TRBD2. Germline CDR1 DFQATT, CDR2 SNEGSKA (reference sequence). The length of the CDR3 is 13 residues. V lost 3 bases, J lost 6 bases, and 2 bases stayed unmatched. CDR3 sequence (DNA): TGCAGTGCTAGGGTAGCGGGAGCCGGGGAGCTGTTTTTT. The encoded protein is CSARVAGAGELFF.

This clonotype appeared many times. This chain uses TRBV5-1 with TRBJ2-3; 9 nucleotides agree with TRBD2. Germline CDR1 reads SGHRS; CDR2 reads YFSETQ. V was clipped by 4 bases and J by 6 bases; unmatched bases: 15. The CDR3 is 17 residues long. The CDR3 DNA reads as TGCGCCAGCAGCCTGGCCGGATTGGGACTAGCCACGGATACGCAGTATTTT. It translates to CASSLAGLGLATDTQYF.

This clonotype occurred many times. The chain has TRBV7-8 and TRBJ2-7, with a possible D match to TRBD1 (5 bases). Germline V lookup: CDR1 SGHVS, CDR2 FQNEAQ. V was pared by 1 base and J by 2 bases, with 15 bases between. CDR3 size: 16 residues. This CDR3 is CASSLGPPGSPYEQYF. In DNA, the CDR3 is TGTGCCAGCAGCTTAGGGCCGCCAGGGTCCCCCTACGAGCAGTACTTC.

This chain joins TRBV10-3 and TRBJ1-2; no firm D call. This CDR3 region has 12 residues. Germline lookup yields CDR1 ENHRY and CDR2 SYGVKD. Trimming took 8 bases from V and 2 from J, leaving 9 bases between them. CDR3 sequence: CAIREGNYGYTF. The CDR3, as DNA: TGTGCCATCCGCGAGGGAAACTATGGCTACACCTTC.

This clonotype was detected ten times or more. The CDR3 nucleotides read TGCAGTGCTAGCTTTTCGTCGGGACTCCTCATACGGGGGAACACTGAAGCTTTCTTT. Its protein is CSASFSSGLLIRGNTEAFF. V usage is TRBV20-1 and J usage is TRBJ1-1, with D possibly being TRBD1 (5 bases). Germline-derived CDR1 and CDR2 are DFQATT and SNEGSKA (reference sequence). The CDR3 consists of 19 residues. V lost 3 bases and J 1 base, leaving 27 bases between the germline ends.

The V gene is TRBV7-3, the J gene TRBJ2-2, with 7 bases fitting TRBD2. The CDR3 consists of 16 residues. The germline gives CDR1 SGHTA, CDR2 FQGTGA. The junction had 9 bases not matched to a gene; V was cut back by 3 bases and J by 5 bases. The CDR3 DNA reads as TGTGCCAGCAGCTTCCGACTGACTAGCCATACCGGGGAGCTGTTTTTT. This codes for CASSFRLTSHTGELFF.

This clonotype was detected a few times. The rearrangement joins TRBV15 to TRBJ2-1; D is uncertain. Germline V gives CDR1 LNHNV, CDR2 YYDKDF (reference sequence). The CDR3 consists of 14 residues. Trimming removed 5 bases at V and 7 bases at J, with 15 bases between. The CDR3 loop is CATSDSKNRNEQFF. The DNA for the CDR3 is TGTGCCACCAGCGACTCGAAAAACCGGAATGAGCAGTTCTTC.

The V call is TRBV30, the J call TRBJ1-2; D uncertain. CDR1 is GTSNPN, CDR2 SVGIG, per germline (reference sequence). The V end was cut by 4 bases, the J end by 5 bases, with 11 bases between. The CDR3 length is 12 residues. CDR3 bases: TGTGCCTGGATTCCCTTGGGGTATGGCTACACCTTC. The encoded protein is CAWIPLGYGYTF.